This T cell receptor beta chain came from a study of cytomegalovirus exposure and HLA in healthy donors. Germline loops: CDR1 MDHEN, CDR2 SYDVKM. Trimming took off 10 bases at V and 0 bases at J, with 12 bases between the two ends. The CDR3 consists of 13 residues. Generated by immunoSEQ multiplex PCR, the TCRdb table keeps only in-frame clones and is missing some. Among about 48,000 clones listed, just over 85% were seen once. The donors were members of the approximately 130-subject validation cohort (separate from the approximately 670-subject first cohort). This TCR derives from a woman aged 30 to 39 in good health and CMV-seronegative. V and J are TRBV28 and TRBJ1-1; D ambiguous. Sequenced sample: PBMCs. The DNA of the CDR3 is TGTGCCATAATGGAGGGCCTGAACACTGAAGCTTTCTTT. Its protein is CAIMEGLNTEAFF.